There are a few counts of the clone carrying this TCR beta chain. The antigen is unknown. Germline-derived CDR1 and CDR2 are SGHNT and YENEEA. V was shortened by 3 bases and J by 8 bases, with 13 bases between the two germline ends. The CDR3 has 13 residues. Indicated treatment: approximately nine-day PBMC culture with coronavirus spike peptide pools or control peptides (ViraFEST assay). These data belong to a study of vaccination and CD4 T cells after COVID-19. Sequencing of cultured CD4+ T cell DNA used the Oncomine TCR Beta short-read assay. TCRdb called the PCR reads again in MiXCR, with one record for every CDR3 protein. The sample holds 15,000 to 20,000 distinct CDR3 sequences, approximately 28% seen once.

The source of this sequence is a human donor with COVID-19. The gene calls are TRBV11-3 and TRBJ1-2; the D gene is possibly TRBD1 (6 bases). The sequenced material came from cultured CD4+ T cells from blood. The CDR3 bases are TGTGCCAGCAGCTTGACAGGTTTAAGCGGCTACACCTTC. As protein: CASSLTGLSGYTF.